The clone carrying this T cell receptor beta chain has just a few counts. Its target is unknown. cDNA serving as the sequencing template came from extracted, reverse transcribed RNA. Assay: immunoSEQ multiplex PCR; the TCRdb copy retains only in-frame clones and omits some. The sample includes 150,000 or so clones, roughly 50% seen only once; the top ten take more than 6.5%. This specimen belongs to a study of CD8+ T cells in alopecia areata. Study-wide context: The study gave treated patients oral tofacitinib at 5 to 10 mg twice daily.

Both peripheral blood and punch biopsies of lesional scalp skin were obtained from patients who had alopecia areata. Points from the study as a whole: Across lesional scalp, and particularly alopecia totalis/universalis, clonality surpassed that of normal scalp.

What was sequenced was CD4+ T cells sorted from blood. This TCR was recovered from a human donor with alopecia areata.

CDR3 in amino acids: CASSIRGLGGELFF. The CDR3 DNA sequence: TGTGCCAGCAGCATCAGGGGGCTTGGCGGGGAGCTGTTTTTT. The chain combines TRBV7-8 with TRBJ2-2; 8 bases match TRBD1. Germline values: CDR1 SGHVS, CDR2 FQNEAQ. The CDR3 spans 14 residues. V shed 5 bases, J shed 7 bases, and the junction held 6 bases outside the gene matches.